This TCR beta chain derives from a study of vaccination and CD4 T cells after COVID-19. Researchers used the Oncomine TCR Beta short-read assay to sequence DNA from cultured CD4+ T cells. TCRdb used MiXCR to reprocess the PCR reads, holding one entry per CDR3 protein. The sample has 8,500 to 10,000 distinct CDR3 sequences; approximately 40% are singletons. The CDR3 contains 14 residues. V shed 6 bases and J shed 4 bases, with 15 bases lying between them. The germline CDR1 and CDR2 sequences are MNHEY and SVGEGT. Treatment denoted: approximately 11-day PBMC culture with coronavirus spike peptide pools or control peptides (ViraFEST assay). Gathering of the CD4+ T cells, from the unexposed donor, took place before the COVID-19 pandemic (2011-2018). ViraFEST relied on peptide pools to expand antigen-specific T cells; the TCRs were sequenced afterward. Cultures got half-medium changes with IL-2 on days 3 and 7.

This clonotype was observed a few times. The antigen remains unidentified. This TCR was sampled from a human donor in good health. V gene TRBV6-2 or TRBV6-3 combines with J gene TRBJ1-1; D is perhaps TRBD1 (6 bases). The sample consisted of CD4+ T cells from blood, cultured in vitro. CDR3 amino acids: CASRIGGAATEAFF. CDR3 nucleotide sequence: TGTGCCAGCAGGATCGGGGGGGCTGCCACTGAAGCTTTCTTT.